The present T cell receptor beta chain was sequenced within a study of blood T cell repertoires in COVID-19 (dated by TCRdb to 2018 to 2021). Turning to the overall study: Samples covering the acute and convalescent phases of COVID-19 were provided by collaborators in the United States, Italy and Spain. Nearly every sample came with metadata listing a de-identified subject ID, COVID-19 status, age in years and sex. Deeply sampled blood TCRbeta repertoires from subjects exposed to, actively infected with, or recovered from COVID-19 were included in the dataset. A freely available public database, intended as a resource for researchers studying the immune response to SARS-CoV-2, is where the repertoires were released. Where available, HLA class I and class II types were obtained from metadata supplied by the sample provider rather than from assay-based typing. The samples were drawn from two sources: the first 160 participants of the ongoing ImmuneRACE study, and approximately 1,300 subjects contributed by 6 global collaborators. The material from the prospective study consisted of cDNA or gDNA derived from T cells, B-cell-depleted T cells, or PBMCs. Summary of the overall study and its limitations: How much clinical and demographic metadata was included differed by source and by participant, and the metadata was provided uncurated.

The immunoSEQ Assay, a bias-controlled multiplex PCR, was used to amplify TCRbeta CDR3 regions from genomic DNA. In the original analysis: Within the assay, amplification of reference gene primers was used to estimate how many nucleated cells each sample contained. Sequence reads were collapsed and filtered to measure the absolute abundance of every unique TCRbeta CDR3 rearrangement. For each sample, productive Simpson clonality was calculated by taking the square root of Simpson's diversity index across productive rearrangements. The table was pulled from immuneACCESS by TCRdb, which kept in-frame rearrangements only. Such tables lose some clones; where checked, under half of the loss comes from unresolved V genes, and the rest has no known cause. Clone size and V and J calls were adopted from that table, with D and trimming inferred from the DNA. The sample table contains about 140,000 clones; only one count was recorded for around three quarters of them. The top ten clonotypes cover roughly 15% of the sample.

In the case of this clone: Its antigen remains unidentified. No qualities accompany the bases; no much larger clone lies one base away.

The germline V gene supplies CDR1 MNHEY and CDR2 SVGAGI. The CDR3 spans 16 residues, from the cysteine through the phenylalanine. CDR3 DNA is the only sequence kept; it has 48 bases, read in frame from the first base. The V end loses 1 base and the J end loses 3 bases, and a stretch of 15 bases separates them. The collaborating institutions used their own protocols to collect whole blood in K2EDTA tubes. For TCRbeta analysis, collaborators shipped samples as frozen whole blood, isolated PBMCs, or DNA extracted from either of those sample types. The chain links TRBV6-5 with TRBJ1-2; TRBD1 is perhaps the D gene, given 6 matching bases. Sequencing input: peripheral blood. The clonotype was recovered from a man aged 50 to 60 with acute or convalescent COVID-19. The nucleotides read TGTGCCAGCAGTTACTTAACAGGGTTTCAATACTATGGCTACACCTTC. This gives the protein CASSYLTGFQYYGYTF.